This TCR beta chain came from a study of a mutant IDH1 vaccine in newly diagnosed glioma. About the research overall: Vaccination began 4-6 weeks post radiotherapy alone, or with temozolomide cycles. Patients previously underwent radiotherapy, temozolomide, or both, and most underwent both.

About this clone: Its cognate antigen is unknown.

In germline, CDR1 is GTSNPN, CDR2 SVGIG (reference sequence). The CDR3 contains 15 residues. With 0 bases removed from V and 7 bases from J, the gap between germline ends came to 16 bases. Regarding time point: week 11, during vaccination. Vaccination used 300 ug of mutant IDH1 20-mer peptide per dose, with topical imiquimod. The method was immunoSEQ multiplex PCR; TCRdb's version includes in-frame clones alone and lacks a portion of them. This sample has around 62,000 clones, with approximately 91% found just once. Specimen: PBMCs, collected from a glioma patient whose treatment included an IDH1 peptide vaccine. This sequence originates from a man in his forties with glioma. This chain joins TRBV30 and TRBJ2-1, with D perhaps matching TRBD2 (6 bases). CDR3 DNA: TGTGCCTGGAGTGTACGGGGGAGGTTAGCGAATGAGCAGTTCTTC. Translated, it gives CAWSVRGRLANEQFF.